Given below is one TCR beta chain in context. Germline trimming cut 0 bases from V and 0 bases from J; bases unmatched to any gene: 1. CDR1 SGHDT and CDR2 YYEEEE come from the germline V gene. This CDR3 is 15 amino acids long. This sample stems from a study of blood T cell repertoires in COVID-19. Study context: Researchers got acute and convalescent COVID-19 samples from the United States, Italy and Spain.

In the source study's methods: Estimates of nucleated cell counts were drawn from the amplification of reference gene primers. Generated by immunoSEQ multiplex PCR, the TCRdb table keeps only in-frame clones and is missing some. Clone size and V and J calls were adopted from that table, with D and trimming inferred from the DNA. The table records 45,000 to 60,000 clones, 75% to 90% of them present only once. The TCR originated in a woman aged 60-75 years with acute or convalescent COVID-19. Sequencing was carried out using peripheral blood. This rearrangement joins TRBV5-6 to TRBJ2-7; 9 nucleotides match TRBD1. The CDR3 reads CASSLATGGSYEQYF. The CDR3 bases are TGTGCCAGCAGCTTGGCGACAGGGGGCTCCTACGAGCAGTACTTC.